The 17 T cell receptor beta chains below come from one sample, sequenced in a study of CD4 and CD8 cells across lung adenocarcinoma regions. TCRdb independently ran MiXCR on the PCR reads; one entry per CDR3 protein. Altogether approximately 18,000 distinct CDR3 sequences are present, about half being singletons, with the ten largest covering around 57%. The sample taken for sequencing was CD8+ T cells from the center of a lung tumor. These receptors were taken from a female donor with lung adenocarcinoma. The CD4 and CD8 labels of this study may be unreliable.

The V and J genes are TRBV6-1 and TRBJ2-1, with TRBD2 identical over 11 bases. The length of the CDR3 is 14 residues. V gave up 8 bases and J gave up 8 bases; unmatched junction bases: 8. CDR1 is MNHNS, CDR2 SASEGT, per germline. The DNA of the CDR3 is TGTGCCAGCCAACTAGCGGGAGCGCGGCATGAGCAGTTCTTC. Its protein product is CASQLAGARHEQFF.

This clonotype was counted between two and nine times. The chain uses TRBV6-1 and TRBJ1-1; TRBD1 is a possible D gene (6 bases). The CDR3 is 15 residues long. The V gene's germline CDR1 is MNHNS and CDR2 SASEGT. V shed 3 bases and J shed 3 bases, with 14 bases lying between them. The CDR3 sequence is CASSDQGFSYTEAFF. The CDR3 DNA follows: TGTGCCAGCAGTGACCAGGGGTTTTCGTACACTGAAGCTTTCTTT.

V is TRBV4-2 and J is TRBJ2-1; TRBD2 aligns across 8 bases. TRBJ2-5 matches the DNA end more closely, so the J call is doubtful. Germline V gives CDR1 LGHNA, CDR2 YNFKEQ. This CDR3 has 18 residues. The CDR3 nucleotides read TGTGCCAGCAGCCAAGAGTCTGACGGGGGGGCCTGGGGAGAGACCCAGTACTTC. It translates to CASSQESDGGAWGETQYF.

The chain carries TRBV27 and TRBJ2-3, with D perhaps TRBD2 (5 bases). The J call may be mistaken, given a closer DNA end match to TRBJ2-7. The length of the CDR3 is 16 residues. The germline CDR1 and CDR2 sequences are MNHEY and SMNVEV (reference sequence). This chain's CDR3 is CASRLSSRRAKDMQYF. DNA for the CDR3: TGTGCCAGCCGCCTCTCTAGCCGGAGAGCCAAAGATATGCAGTACTTC.

Comments on this clonotype: A much larger clonotype is one base distant, so this may be a read error. The chain uses TRBV6-1 and TRBJ2-1; D is possibly TRBD1 or TRBD2 (5 bases each). Germline assignment: CDR1 MNHNS and CDR2 SASEGT. This CDR3 contains 14 residues. The germline V and J ends were trimmed by 6 bases and 10 bases, with 19 bases remaining between them. CDR3 residues: CASRPPSGTYEQFF. CDR3 sequence (DNA): TGTGCCAGCAGACCCCCCTCCGGGACCTACGAGCAGTTCTTC.

This clonotype was seen more than once but under ten times. This chain links TRBV10-1 with TRBJ2-7; D tentatively fits TRBD1 or TRBD2 (5 bases each). Trimming left V 4 bases short and J 0 bases short, with 22 bases between. The CDR3 length is 18 residues. Germline V gene lookup returns CDR1 WNHNN and CDR2 SYGVQD (reference sequence). CDR3 in amino acids: CASSVPLLWGPSSYEQYF. CDR3 coding DNA: TGCGCCAGCAGTGTACCCCTCTTGTGGGGACCTAGCTCCTACGAGCAGTACTTC.

The rearrangement uses TRBV27 and TRBJ2-1, with 8 bases lining up with TRBD2. The better agreement between TRBJ2-7 and the DNA end casts doubt on the J call. The length of the CDR3 is 16 residues. Germline V lookup: CDR1 MNHEY, CDR2 SMNVEV (reference sequence). In DNA form, the CDR3 reads TGTGCCAGCAGTCCCTATCCGGGACTAGTTCTCTACGAGCAGTACTTC. It codes for CASSPYPGLVLYEQYF.

The rearrangement joins TRBV12-3 or TRBV12-4 to TRBJ1-1, with D unclear. The CDR3 has 13 amino acids. V lost 1 base to trimming and J lost 4 bases, with 7 bases between them. The CDR3 coding sequence is TGTGCCAGCAGTTTAGACCGGCGCACTGAAGCTTTCTTT. It is translated as CASSLDRRTEAFF.

This clonotype was found many times. The chain uses TRBV11-3 and TRBJ2-5; TRBD1 agrees at 10 bases. The CDR3 has 17 residues. The V and J ends lost 0 bases and 0 bases, in that order; junction bases with no gene match: 4. Looked up from germline, CDR1 is SGHNT and CDR2 is YENEEA. The CDR3 spells CASSLDGQGGDQETQYF. CDR3 bases: TGTGCCAGCAGCTTAGATGGACAGGGGGGGGACCAAGAGACCCAGTACTTC.

The chain joins TRBV6-1 to TRBJ2-2, with unresolved D. The CDR3 totals 14 residues. The germline V and J ends were trimmed by 7 bases and 2 bases, with 11 bases remaining between them. Germline CDR1 reads MNHNS; CDR2 reads SASEGT. The chain's CDR3 is CASMNSGNTGELFF. CDR3 DNA sequence: TGTGCCAGCATGAATTCGGGTAACACCGGGGAGCTGTTTTTT.

J is TRBJ2-3 and V is TRBV11-2; 9 positions agree with TRBD1. Germline CDR1 is SGHAT and CDR2 is FQNNGV. The length of the CDR3 is 16 residues. V dropped 5 bases and J dropped 2; count of bases not matched to a gene: 8. The CDR3 DNA follows: TGTGCCAGCAGCCACGACAGGGGGAGAATCACAGATACGCAGTATTTT. It codes for CASSHDRGRITDTQYF.

The chain is built from TRBV7-2 and TRBJ2-1; 13 bases line up with TRBD2. This CDR3 is built from 15 residues. The junction had 4 bases not matched to a gene; V was cut back by 5 bases and J by 6 bases. Per the germline V gene, CDR1 is SGHTA and CDR2 is FQGNSA. DNA for the CDR3: TGTGCCAGCAGCACCGGACTAGCGGGGGTCAATGAGCAGTTCTTC. Its protein is CASSTGLAGVNEQFF.

This chain connects TRBV3-1 to TRBJ2-3; D may be TRBD1 (5 bases). The CDR3 has 14 amino acids. V lost 0 bases to trimming and J lost 3 bases, with 7 bases between them. CDR1 and CDR2 (germline): LGHDT, YNNKEL (reference sequence). This CDR3 is CASSQDAGTDTQYF. The CDR3 region has the DNA TGTGCCAGCAGCCAAGACGCAGGGACAGATACGCAGTATTTT.

The J gene is TRBJ1-1, the V gene TRBV6-5; 8 bases align to TRBD1. The germline gives CDR1 MNHEY, CDR2 SVGAGI. CDR3 length: 15 residues. Losses at the gene ends were 2 bases for V and 11 bases for J; bases not matched to a gene: 13. The CDR3 is CASSYSSTGGRMAFF. The DNA for the CDR3 is TGTGCCAGCAGTTACAGTTCCACAGGGGGGAGGATGGCTTTCTTT.

In the case of this clonotype: No conserved phenylalanine or tryptophan ends this CDR3, so it is likely a read error. It is unclear where the CDR3 begins or ends on the DNA, so no DNA is shown, and the CDR3 is as TCRdb lists it. The rearrangement joins TRBV22-1 to TRBJ2-1; the table's D call, TRBD1, was not checked against the DNA. TRBV22-1 is tagged as a pseudogene. The CDR3 region is 11 residues in length, termini included. The CDR3 sequence is CPGPGVSLFPY.

This clonotype was counted a few times. The V gene is TRBV4-2, the J gene TRBJ2-5; D tentatively fits TRBD1 or TRBD2 (7 bases each). V gave up 6 bases and J gave up 5 bases, with 13 bases separating them. This CDR3 comprises 13 residues. Germline lookup yields CDR1 LGHNA and CDR2 YNFKEQ. Here the CDR3 reads CASSSQGGETQYF. CDR3 DNA sequence: TGTGCCAGCAGTTCTCAGGGGGGGGAGACCCAGTACTTC.

CDR3 bases: TGCGCCAGCAGGGAGGCGGGAGGACGGCACGAGCAGTACTTC. Its translation: CASREAGGRHEQYF. The chain uses TRBV10-2 and TRBJ2-1; 8 bases align to TRBD2. With the DNA end fitting TRBJ2-7 better, the J assignment may be wrong. The V gene's germline CDR1 is WSHSY and CDR2 SAAADI. This CDR3 contains 14 residues.